What follows are 17 T cell receptor beta chains derived from one specimen sequenced in a study of a mutant IDH1 vaccine in newly diagnosed glioma. Their antigens are not known. This table comes from immunoSEQ multiplex PCR, and its TCRdb copy is limited to in-frame clones, with some not included. Found here are around 40,000 clones, more than 60% of them singletons; the top ten hold around 6.5%. The time point denotes: week 23, last vaccination. Every single dose of the vaccine, 300 ug of mutant IDH1 20-mer peptide, came with topical imiquimod. The sample consisted of PBMCs, taken from a glioma patient whose treatment included an IDH1 peptide vaccine. The receptors were sampled from a woman between 35 and 50 years old with glioma. Some clones in this sample may be carry-over from other donors' samples.

The chain couples TRBV29-1 to TRBJ2-7; a weak D match, TRBD2 (7 bases). Germline lookup yields CDR1 SQVTM and CDR2 ANQGSEA. This CDR3 contains 12 residues. Trimming pared 4 bases from V and 6 bases from J, leaving 13 bases between. The CDR3, as DNA: TGCAGCGTTGTACGGGGGGCGGGCGAGCAGTACTTC. Translating it yields CSVVRGAGEQYF.

The chain is built from TRBV6-5 and TRBJ1-5, with a possible D match to TRBD1 (6 bases). This CDR3 has 15 residues. The V end was cut by 8 bases, the J end by 5 bases, with 19 bases between. Germline V gene data show CDR1 as MNHEY and CDR2 as SVGAGI. The CDR3 nucleotides are TGTGCCAGCTGGGCGGGGGGCTCCCCGTATCAGCCCCAGCATTTT. Translated: CASWAGGSPYQPQHF.

The chain combines TRBV9 with TRBJ2-1; TRBD2 might be the D (6 bases). The CDR3 has 15 residues. Germline CDR1 reads SGDLS; CDR2 reads YYNGEE. Deletions cut 3 bases from V and 4 bases from J, with 14 bases between. Here the CDR3 reads CASSEIGTGYNEQFF. The CDR3 DNA follows: TGTGCCAGCAGCGAGATTGGGACTGGATACAATGAGCAGTTCTTC.

The chain is built from TRBV6-5 and TRBJ2-5, with no clear D. Trimming pared 2 bases from V and 5 bases from J, leaving 9 bases between. The CDR3 runs 13 residues. The V gene's germline CDR1 is MNHEY and CDR2 SVGAGI. CDR3 DNA: TGTGCCAGCAGTTACGATGGACGGGAGACCCAGTACTTC. Its protein is CASSYDGRETQYF.

V is TRBV7-2 and J is TRBJ2-2; perhaps TRBD1 as D (5 bases). CDR1 SGHTA and CDR2 FQGNSA come from the germline V gene. CDR3 length: 15 amino acids. V lost 5 bases to trimming and J lost 3 bases, with 13 bases between them. In DNA form, the CDR3 reads TGTGCCAGCAGCCCTCGGCAGGGTGACACCGGGGAGCTGTTTTTT. The encoded protein is CASSPRQGDTGELFF. The whole variable domain, remainder taken from reference TRBV7-2 and TRBJ2-2, is GAGVSQSPSNKVTEKGKDVELRCDPISGHTALYWYRQSLGQGLEFLIYFQGNSAPDKSGLPSDRFSAERTGGSVSTLTIQRTQQEDSAVYLCASSPRQGDTGELFFGEGSRLTVL.

This chain uses TRBV2 with TRBJ2-1; D is undetermined. The CDR3 totals 13 residues. Between the trimmed V and J ends, which lost 4 bases and 10 bases, there was a span of 14 bases. Germline-derived CDR1 and CDR2 are SNHLY and FYNNEI. The CDR3 spells CASSVQFRAEQFF. For the CDR3, the DNA is TGTGCCAGCAGTGTTCAATTTAGAGCGGAGCAGTTCTTC.

The V and J genes are TRBV4-3 and TRBJ2-2; D remains ambiguous. Germline V gene lookup returns CDR1 LGHNA and CDR2 YSLEER. V lost 1 base and J lost 3, with 12 bases in between. This CDR3 has 16 amino acids. Written as DNA, the CDR3 is TGCGCCAGCAGCCAAGCCGGGCTAACGGACACCGGGGAGCTGTTTTTT. Protein: CASSQAGLTDTGELFF.

This CDR3 reads CASSQEGGLPPFF. CDR3 nucleotide sequence: TGTGCCAGCAGCCAAGAAGGAGGGCTCCCCCCGTTCTTC. This sequence joins TRBV4-2 and TRBJ2-1, with D possibly TRBD2 on 6 matching bases. V lost 0 bases to trimming and J lost 15 bases, with 15 bases between them. This CDR3 contains 13 residues. Looked up from germline, CDR1 is LGHNA and CDR2 is YNFKEQ.

The V and J genes are TRBV5-1 and TRBJ2-5; 11 bases match TRBD2. V dropped 2 bases and J dropped 3; count of bases not matched to a gene: 3. This CDR3 region has 15 residues. Germline CDR1 is SGHRS and CDR2 is YFSETQ. CDR3: CASSFELAGEETQYF. The CDR3 DNA is TGCGCCAGCAGCTTTGAACTAGCGGGAGAAGAGACCCAGTACTTC.

The chain is built from TRBV5-4 and TRBJ1-1, with D unresolved. V lost 2 bases and J lost 5, with 7 bases in between. Germline V CDR1 and CDR2: SGHNT, YYREEE (reference sequence). The CDR3 sequence is 12 residues long. CDR3 loop: CASSLGPTEAFF. For the CDR3, the DNA is TGTGCCAGCAGCTTAGGGCCAACTGAAGCTTTCTTT.

This clone was seen a single time. The chain recombines TRBV5-4 with TRBJ2-7; D remains ambiguous. V was clipped by 0 bases and J by 2 bases, with 6 bases between them. The CDR3 contains 13 residues. The germline CDR1 and CDR2 sequences are SGHNT and YYREEE (reference sequence). The CDR3 DNA reads TGTGCCAGCAGCTTGGCGTCCACCTACGAGCAGTACTTC. It is translated as CASSLASTYEQYF.

This sequence joins TRBV29-1 and TRBJ1-2; TRBD1 matches at 9 bases. V lost 7 bases to trimming and J lost 4 bases; unmatched junction nucleotides: 16. The CDR3 is 16 residues long. The V gene's germline CDR1 is SQVTM and CDR2 ANQGSEA. The CDR3 region has the DNA TGCAGCGGAGGAGGACAGGGGACGACTCTGGGCTATGGCTACACCTTC. It yields the protein CSGGGQGTTLGYGYTF.

This rearrangement joins TRBV13 to TRBJ2-2, with D uncertain. CDR3 length equals 13 residues. In germline, CDR1 is PRHDT, CDR2 FYEKMQ (reference sequence). V lost 4 bases to trimming and J lost 4 bases, with 7 bases between them. The DNA for the CDR3 is TGTGCCAGCAGCTCGGCGCTCACCGGGGAGCTGTTTTTT. Its translation: CASSSALTGELFF.

The chain links TRBV6-6 to TRBJ2-6; 10 bases agree with TRBD1. J lost 3 bases, V lost 4 bases, and 3 bases had no gene match. The CDR3 is 16 amino acids. CDR1 and CDR2 from the germline V gene are MNHNY and SVGAGI (reference sequence). For the CDR3, the DNA is TGTGCCAGCAGTTTGGGACAGGGGAGTGGGGCCAACGTCCTGACTTTC. As protein: CASSLGQGSGANVLTF.

The V gene is TRBV5-4, the J gene TRBJ1-3; the D gene is possibly TRBD1 (6 bases). This CDR3 has 17 residues. Germline CDR1 and CDR2: SGHNT and YYREEE (reference sequence). Deletions cut 4 bases from V and 0 bases from J, with 17 bases between. DNA for the CDR3: TGTGCCAGCAGCCCCGAGGGGGGGCGGCTCTCTGGAAACACCATATATTTT. This encodes CASSPEGGRLSGNTIYF.

This clone was observed a few times. The rearrangement joins TRBV4-2 to TRBJ1-4; 9 bases line up with TRBD1. CDR1 and CDR2 (germline): LGHNA, YNFKEQ. V was clipped by 4 bases and J by 6 bases; unmatched bases: 3. The length of the CDR3 is 14 residues. CDR3 nucleotides: TGTGCCAGCAGCCGAGACAGGGGGGATGAAAAACTGTTTTTT. Encoded protein: CASSRDRGDEKLFF.

This chain's CDR3 is CASSTVPDDQPQHF. The DNA of the CDR3 is TGTGCCAGCAGTACCGTGCCGGATGATCAGCCCCAGCATTTT. The rearrangement uses TRBV5-4 and TRBJ1-5; no clear D. The CDR3 loop spans 14 amino acids. Trimming took off 5 bases at V and 5 bases at J, with 14 bases between the two ends. The V gene's germline CDR1 is SGHNT and CDR2 YYREEE (reference sequence).